The rows below give T cell receptor beta chains drawn from one sample of a study of blood T cell repertoires in COVID-19. Repertoires were generated with immunoSEQ multiplex PCR, while TCRdb's copy carries only in-frame clones and drops some. The data contain more than 95,000 clones, roughly 90% of them singletons. The sequenced sample was peripheral blood. These receptors originate from a human donor in a cohort sampled during active COVID-19. The CDR3 runs from the conserved cysteine through the conserved F or W. Fields, in order: V gene, D gene, clone size, CDR3 length, J gene, CDR3 protein, CDR3 DNA. D genes are given only for firm matches. Only part of the rows carry a size: once, few, many, or a class if the clone is expanded.

TRBV7-9	-	-	14	TRBJ2-7	CASSSGTDSYEQYF	TGTGCCAGCAGCTCAGGGACTGACTCCTACGAGCAGTACTTC
TRBV29-1	TRBD1	once	14	TRBJ2-2	CSVEDRQGARELFF	TGCAGCGTTGAAGATCGACAGGGGGCCCGGGAGCTGTTTTTT
TRBV24-1	TRBD1	-	11	TRBJ1-1	CATRTGTDTFF	TGTGCCACCAGAACCGGGACAGATACTTTCTTT
TRBV28	TRBD2	-	13	TRBJ2-7	CASSPPLLAGKYF	TGTGCCAGCAGCCCCCCCCTACTAGCGGGAAAGTACTTC
TRBV6-4	TRBD1	-	13	TRBJ1-2	CASSTGVGYGYTF	TGTGCCAGCAGTACAGGGGTGGGCTATGGCTACACCTTC
TRBV5-1	TRBD1	-	14	TRBJ2-1	CASSWTGGQYEQFF	TGCGCCAGCAGCTGGACAGGGGGTCAATATGAGCAGTTCTTC
TRBV9	-	-	13	TRBJ1-2	CASSVAGNPGYTF	TGTGCCAGCAGCGTAGCAGGGAATCCTGGCTACACCTTC
TRBV5-1	-	-	14	TRBJ2-1	CASSLQSSYNEQFF	TGCGCCAGCAGTTTACAGAGCTCCTACAATGAGCAGTTCTTC
TRBV5-6	-	-	14	TRBJ1-2	CASSLEQGSYGYTF	TGTGCCAGCAGCTTGGAACAGGGATCCTATGGCTACACCTTC
TRBV19	TRBD1	-	14	TRBJ2-7	CARGTDFFSYEQYF	TGTGCCAGGGGGACAGATTTCTTCTCCTACGAGCAGTACTTC
TRBV3-1/TRBV3-2	TRBD1	-	16	TRBJ1-1	CASSPHRGGLFNGAFF	TGTGCCAGCAGCCCCCACAGGGGGGGTCTTTTTAACGGAGCTTTCTTT
TRBV9	-	-	14	TRBJ2-7	CASSVTGSSYEQYF	TGTGCCAGCAGCGTAACAGGCAGTTCCTACGAGCAGTACTTC
TRBV4-1	-	-	16	TRBJ2-7	CASSQDKSDRGYEQYF	TGCGCCAGCAGCCAAGATAAGAGCGACCGGGGCTACGAGCAGTACTTC
TRBV7-8	-	-	13	TRBJ2-7	CASSSGGIHEQYF	TGTGCCAGCAGCTCCGGAGGGATTCACGAGCAGTACTTC
TRBV19	-	-	13	TRBJ1-1	CASSAGLVTEAFF	TGTGCCAGTTCCGCGGGGTTGGTCACTGAAGCTTTCTTT
TRBV5-4	TRBD2	-	18	TRBJ2-3	CASSSLKTNLAGPDTQYF	TGTGCCAGCAGCTCCCTGAAAACAAATCTAGCGGGGCCAGATACGCAGTATTTT